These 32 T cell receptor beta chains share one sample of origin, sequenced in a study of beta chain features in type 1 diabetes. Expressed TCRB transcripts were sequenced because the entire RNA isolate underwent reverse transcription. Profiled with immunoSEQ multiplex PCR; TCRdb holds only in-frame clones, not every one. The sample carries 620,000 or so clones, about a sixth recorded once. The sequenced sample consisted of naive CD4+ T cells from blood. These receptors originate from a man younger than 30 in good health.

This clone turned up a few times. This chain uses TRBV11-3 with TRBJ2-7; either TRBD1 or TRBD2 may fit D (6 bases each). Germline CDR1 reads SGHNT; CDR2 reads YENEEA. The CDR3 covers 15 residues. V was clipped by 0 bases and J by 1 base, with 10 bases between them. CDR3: CASSLDGGHSYEQYF. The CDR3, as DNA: TGTGCCAGCAGCTTAGACGGGGGACATTCCTACGAGCAGTACTTC.

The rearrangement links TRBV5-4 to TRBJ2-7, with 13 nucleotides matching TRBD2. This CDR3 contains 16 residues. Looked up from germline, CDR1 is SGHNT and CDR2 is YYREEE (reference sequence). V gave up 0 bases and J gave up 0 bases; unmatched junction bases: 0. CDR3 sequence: CASSLGLAGGSYEQYF. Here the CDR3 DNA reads TGTGCCAGCAGCTTGGGACTAGCGGGAGGCTCCTACGAGCAGTACTTC. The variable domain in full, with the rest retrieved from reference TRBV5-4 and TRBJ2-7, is ETGVTQSPTHLIKTRGQQVTLRCSSQSGHNTVSWYQQALGQGPQFIFQYYREEENGRGNFPPRFSGLQFPNYSSELNVNALELDDSALYLCASSLGLAGGSYEQYFGPGTRLTVT.

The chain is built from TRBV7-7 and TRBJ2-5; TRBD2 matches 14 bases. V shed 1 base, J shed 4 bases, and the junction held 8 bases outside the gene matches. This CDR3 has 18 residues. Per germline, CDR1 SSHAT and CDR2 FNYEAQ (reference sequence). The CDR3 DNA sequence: TGTGCCAGCAGCTTAGGTTCCCGACTAGCGGGAGGGCCAGAGACCCAGTACTTC. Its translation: CASSLGSRLAGGPETQYF. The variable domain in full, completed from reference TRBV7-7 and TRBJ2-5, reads GAGVSQSPRYKVTKRGQDVTLRCDPISSHATLYWYQQALGQGPEFLTYFNYEAQPDKSGLPSDRFSAERPEGSISTLTIQRTEQRDSAMYRCASSLGSRLAGGPETQYFGPGTRLLVL.

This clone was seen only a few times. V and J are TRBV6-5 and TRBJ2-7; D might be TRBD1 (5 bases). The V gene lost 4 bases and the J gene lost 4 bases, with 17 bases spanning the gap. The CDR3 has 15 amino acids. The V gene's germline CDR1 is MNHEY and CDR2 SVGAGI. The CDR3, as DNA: TGTGCCAGCAGTTCTAGTGGGCAGGGAATTTACGAGCAGTACTTC. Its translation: CASSSSGQGIYEQYF.

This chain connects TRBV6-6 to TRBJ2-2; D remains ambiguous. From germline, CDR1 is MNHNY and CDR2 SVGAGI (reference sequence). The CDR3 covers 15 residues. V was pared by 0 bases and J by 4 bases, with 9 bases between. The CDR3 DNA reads TGTGCCAGCAGTTACTCCCGGAGCCTCACCGGGGAGCTGTTTTTT. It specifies CASSYSRSLTGELFF.

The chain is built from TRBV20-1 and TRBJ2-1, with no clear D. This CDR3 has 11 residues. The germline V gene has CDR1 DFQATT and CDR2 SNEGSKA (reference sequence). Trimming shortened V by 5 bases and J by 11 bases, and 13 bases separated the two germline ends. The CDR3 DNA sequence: TGCAGTGCTCCACTTCCTGGGCAGCAGTTCTTC. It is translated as CSAPLPGQQFF.

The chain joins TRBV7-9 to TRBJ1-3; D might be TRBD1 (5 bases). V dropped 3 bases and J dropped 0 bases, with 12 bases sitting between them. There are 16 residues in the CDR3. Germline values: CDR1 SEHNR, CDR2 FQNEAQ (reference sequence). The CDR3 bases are TGTGCCAGCAGCTTTGGGACGGTGAGCTCTGGAAACACCATATATTTT. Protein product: CASSFGTVSSGNTIYF.

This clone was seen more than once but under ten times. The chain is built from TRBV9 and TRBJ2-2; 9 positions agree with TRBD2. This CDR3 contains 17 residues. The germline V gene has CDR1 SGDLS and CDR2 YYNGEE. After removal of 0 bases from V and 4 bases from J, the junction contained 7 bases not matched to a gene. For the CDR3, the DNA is TGTGCCAGCAGCGTAGCTATAGGCGGGAGGGCCACCGGGGAGCTGTTTTTT. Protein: CASSVAIGGRATGELFF.

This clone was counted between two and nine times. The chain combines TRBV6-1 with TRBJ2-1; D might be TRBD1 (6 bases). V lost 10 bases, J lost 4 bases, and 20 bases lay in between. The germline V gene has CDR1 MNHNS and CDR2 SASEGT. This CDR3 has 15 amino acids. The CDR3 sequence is CATQSGGVSYNEQFF. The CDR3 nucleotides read TGTGCCACCCAAAGTGGGGGCGTCTCATACAATGAGCAGTTCTTC.

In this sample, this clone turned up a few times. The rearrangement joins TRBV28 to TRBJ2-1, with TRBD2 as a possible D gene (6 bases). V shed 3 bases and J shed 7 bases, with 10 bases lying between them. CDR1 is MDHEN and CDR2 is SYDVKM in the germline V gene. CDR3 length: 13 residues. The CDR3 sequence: CASSFILANEQFF. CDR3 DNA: TGTGCCAGCAGTTTCATCCTAGCGAATGAGCAGTTCTTC.

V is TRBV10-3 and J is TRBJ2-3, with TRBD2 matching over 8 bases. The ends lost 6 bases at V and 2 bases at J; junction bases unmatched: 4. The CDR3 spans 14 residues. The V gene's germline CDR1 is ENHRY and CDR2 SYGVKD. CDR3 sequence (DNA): TGTGCCATCAGAGGACTAGCAGTCACAGATACGCAGTATTTT. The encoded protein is CAIRGLAVTDTQYF.

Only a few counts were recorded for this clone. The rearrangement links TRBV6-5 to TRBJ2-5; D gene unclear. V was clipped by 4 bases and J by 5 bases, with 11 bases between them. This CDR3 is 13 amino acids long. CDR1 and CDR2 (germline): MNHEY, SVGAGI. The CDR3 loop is CASSFSRRETQYF. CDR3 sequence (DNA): TGTGCCAGCAGTTTCTCTCGGCGGGAGACCCAGTACTTC.

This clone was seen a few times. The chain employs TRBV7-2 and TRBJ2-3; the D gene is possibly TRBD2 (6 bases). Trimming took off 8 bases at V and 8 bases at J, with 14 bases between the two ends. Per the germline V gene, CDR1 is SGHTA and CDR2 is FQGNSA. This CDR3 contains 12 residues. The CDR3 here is CASGRDSGTQYF. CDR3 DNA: TGTGCCAGCGGCCGGGACTCAGGTACGCAGTATTTT.

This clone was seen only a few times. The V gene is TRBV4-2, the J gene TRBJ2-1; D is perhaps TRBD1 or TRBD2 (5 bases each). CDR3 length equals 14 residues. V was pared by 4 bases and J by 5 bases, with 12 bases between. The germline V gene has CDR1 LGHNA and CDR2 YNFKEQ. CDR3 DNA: TGTGCCAGCAGCCCAACGGGACCAGACAATGAGCAGTTCTTC. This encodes CASSPTGPDNEQFF.

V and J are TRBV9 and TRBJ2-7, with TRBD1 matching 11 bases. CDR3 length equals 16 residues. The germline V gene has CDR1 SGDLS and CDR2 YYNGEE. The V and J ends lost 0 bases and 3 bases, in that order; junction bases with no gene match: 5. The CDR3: CASSVAGTGGFYEQYF. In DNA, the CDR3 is TGTGCCAGCAGCGTAGCGGGGACAGGGGGGTTCTACGAGCAGTACTTC.

CDR3 in amino acids: CASSPPGGTYEQYF. DNA for the CDR3: TGTGCCAGCAGCCCTCCGGGGGGGACCTACGAGCAGTACTTC. The chain uses TRBV6-6 and TRBJ2-7; 8 bases map to TRBD2. J lost 2 bases, V lost 6 bases, and 6 bases had no gene match. The germline V gene has CDR1 MNHNY and CDR2 SVGAGI (reference sequence). There are 14 residues in the CDR3.

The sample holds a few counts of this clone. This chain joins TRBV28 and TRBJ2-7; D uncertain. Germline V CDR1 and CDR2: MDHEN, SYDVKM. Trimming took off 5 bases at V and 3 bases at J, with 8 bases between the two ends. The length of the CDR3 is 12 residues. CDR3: CASSRAGYEQYF. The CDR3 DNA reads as TGTGCCAGCAGTCGAGCAGGCTACGAGCAGTACTTC.

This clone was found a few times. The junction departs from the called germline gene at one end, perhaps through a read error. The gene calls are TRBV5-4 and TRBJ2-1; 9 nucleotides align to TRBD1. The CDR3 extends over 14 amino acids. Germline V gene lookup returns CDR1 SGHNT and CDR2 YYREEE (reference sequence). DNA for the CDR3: TGTGCCAGCAGCCCTCTCGTTCCCGGGACAGGGCTGATCTTC. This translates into CASSPLVPGTGLIF.

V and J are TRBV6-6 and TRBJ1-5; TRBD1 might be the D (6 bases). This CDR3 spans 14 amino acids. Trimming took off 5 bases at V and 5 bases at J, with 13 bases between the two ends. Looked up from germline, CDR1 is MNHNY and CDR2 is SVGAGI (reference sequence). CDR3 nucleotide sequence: TGTGCCAGCAGTCCGGGGGGCCAGTATCAGCCCCAGCATTTT. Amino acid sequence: CASSPGGQYQPQHF.

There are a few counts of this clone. The CDR3 DNA follows: TGTGCCAGCAGCGCGGGACAGGGGGTTAGGGAGCAGTACTTC. Translated, it gives CASSAGQGVREQYF. This chain joins TRBV9 and TRBJ2-7; 11 nucleotides line up with TRBD1. J gave up 7 bases and V 3 bases, and 6 bases lay outside the gene matches. Germline V lookup: CDR1 SGDLS, CDR2 YYNGEE. This CDR3 contains 14 residues. The whole variable domain, filled in from reference TRBV9 and TRBJ2-7, reads DSGVTQTPKHLITATGQRVTLRCSPRSGDLSVYWYQQSLDQGLQFLIQYYNGEERAKGNILERFSAQQFPDLHSELNLSSLELGDSALYFCASSAGQGVREQYFGPGTRLTVT.

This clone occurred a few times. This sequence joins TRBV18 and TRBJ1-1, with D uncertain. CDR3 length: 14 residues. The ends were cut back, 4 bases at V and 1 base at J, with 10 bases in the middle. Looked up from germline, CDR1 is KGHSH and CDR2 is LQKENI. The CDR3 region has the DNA TGTGCCAGCTCACTTTCCGGGCCGAACACTGAAGCTTTCTTT. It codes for CASSLSGPNTEAFF.

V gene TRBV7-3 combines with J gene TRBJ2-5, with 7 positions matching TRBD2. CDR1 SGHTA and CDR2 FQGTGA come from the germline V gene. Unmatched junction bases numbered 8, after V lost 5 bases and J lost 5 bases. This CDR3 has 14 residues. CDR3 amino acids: CASSLQRGGETQYF. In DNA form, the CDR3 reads TGTGCCAGCAGCCTCCAGCGGGGAGGGGAGACCCAGTACTTC.

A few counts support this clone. CDR3: CASSTSGGVGEAFF. CDR3 in DNA: TGCGCCAGCAGCACTTCAGGAGGCGTGGGCGAAGCTTTCTTT. This chain uses TRBV5-1 with TRBJ1-1; the D is unclear. The CDR3 loop spans 14 amino acids. The V gene lost 4 bases and the J gene lost 8 bases, with 18 bases spanning the gap. From germline, CDR1 is SGHRS and CDR2 YFSETQ.

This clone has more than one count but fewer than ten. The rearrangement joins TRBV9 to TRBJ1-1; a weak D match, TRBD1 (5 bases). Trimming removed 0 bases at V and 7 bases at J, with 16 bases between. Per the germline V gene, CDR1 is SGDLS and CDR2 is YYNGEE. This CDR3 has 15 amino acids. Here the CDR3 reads CASSVVSSSRGEAFF. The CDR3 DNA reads TGTGCCAGCAGCGTAGTCTCGAGTTCTAGGGGTGAAGCTTTCTTT.

The CDR3 region has the DNA TGTGCCAGCAGCTTAGGTGACGAGACCCAGTACTTC. Amino acids: CASSLGDETQYF. This chain links TRBV7-3 with TRBJ2-5; D is unresolved. The V end was cut by 2 bases, the J end by 5 bases, with 6 bases between. The germline gives CDR1 SGHTA, CDR2 FQGTGA. The CDR3 is made up of 12 amino acids.

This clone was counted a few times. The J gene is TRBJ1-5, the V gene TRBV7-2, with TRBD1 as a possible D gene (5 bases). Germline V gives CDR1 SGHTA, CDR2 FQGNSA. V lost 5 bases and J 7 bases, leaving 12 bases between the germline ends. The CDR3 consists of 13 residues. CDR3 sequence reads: CASSPRAGQPQHF. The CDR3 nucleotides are TGTGCCAGCAGCCCCAGGGCGGGACAGCCCCAGCATTTT.

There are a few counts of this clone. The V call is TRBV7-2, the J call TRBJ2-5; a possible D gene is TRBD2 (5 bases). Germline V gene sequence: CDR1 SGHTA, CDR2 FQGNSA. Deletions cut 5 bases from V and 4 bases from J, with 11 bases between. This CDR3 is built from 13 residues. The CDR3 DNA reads TGTGCCAGCAGCCCGCCGGGAATAGAGACCCAGTACTTC. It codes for CASSPPGIETQYF.

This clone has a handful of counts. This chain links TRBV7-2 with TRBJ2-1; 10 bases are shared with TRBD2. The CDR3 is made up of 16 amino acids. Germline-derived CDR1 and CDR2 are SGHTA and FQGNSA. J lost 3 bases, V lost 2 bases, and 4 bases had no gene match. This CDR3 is CASSLRTSGDYNEQFF. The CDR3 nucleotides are TGTGCCAGCAGCTTACGGACTAGCGGAGACTACAATGAGCAGTTCTTC.

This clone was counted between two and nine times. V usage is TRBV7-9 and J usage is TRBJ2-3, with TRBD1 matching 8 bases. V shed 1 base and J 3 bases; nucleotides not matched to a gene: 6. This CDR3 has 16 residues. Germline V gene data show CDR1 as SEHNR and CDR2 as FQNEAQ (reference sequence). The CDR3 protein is CASSLGTRGLTDTQYF. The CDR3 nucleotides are TGTGCCAGCAGCTTAGGTACCAGGGGGCTTACAGATACGCAGTATTTT.

The CDR3 coding sequence is TGTGCCAGCAGTTTGGTAAGGGCGGTGACTGAAGCTTTCTTT. Translated, it gives CASSLVRAVTEAFF. This chain joins TRBV27 and TRBJ1-1; D gene uncertain. This CDR3 has 14 residues. V lost 3 bases, J lost 5 bases, and 13 bases lay in between. Germline V gene sequence: CDR1 MNHEY, CDR2 SMNVEV (reference sequence).

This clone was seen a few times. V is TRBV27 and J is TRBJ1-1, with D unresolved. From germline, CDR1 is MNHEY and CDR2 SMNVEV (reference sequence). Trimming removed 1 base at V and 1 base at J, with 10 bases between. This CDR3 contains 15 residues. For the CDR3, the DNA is TGTGCCAGCAGTTTATTTCGGGTTCGGAACACTGAAGCTTTCTTT. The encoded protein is CASSLFRVRNTEAFF.

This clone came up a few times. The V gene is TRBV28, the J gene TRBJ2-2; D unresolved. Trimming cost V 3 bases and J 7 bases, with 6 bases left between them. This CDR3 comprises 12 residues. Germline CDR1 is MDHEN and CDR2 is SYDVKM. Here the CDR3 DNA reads TGTGCCAGCAGTTTGTTGTACGGGGAGCTGTTTTTT. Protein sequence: CASSLLYGELFF.